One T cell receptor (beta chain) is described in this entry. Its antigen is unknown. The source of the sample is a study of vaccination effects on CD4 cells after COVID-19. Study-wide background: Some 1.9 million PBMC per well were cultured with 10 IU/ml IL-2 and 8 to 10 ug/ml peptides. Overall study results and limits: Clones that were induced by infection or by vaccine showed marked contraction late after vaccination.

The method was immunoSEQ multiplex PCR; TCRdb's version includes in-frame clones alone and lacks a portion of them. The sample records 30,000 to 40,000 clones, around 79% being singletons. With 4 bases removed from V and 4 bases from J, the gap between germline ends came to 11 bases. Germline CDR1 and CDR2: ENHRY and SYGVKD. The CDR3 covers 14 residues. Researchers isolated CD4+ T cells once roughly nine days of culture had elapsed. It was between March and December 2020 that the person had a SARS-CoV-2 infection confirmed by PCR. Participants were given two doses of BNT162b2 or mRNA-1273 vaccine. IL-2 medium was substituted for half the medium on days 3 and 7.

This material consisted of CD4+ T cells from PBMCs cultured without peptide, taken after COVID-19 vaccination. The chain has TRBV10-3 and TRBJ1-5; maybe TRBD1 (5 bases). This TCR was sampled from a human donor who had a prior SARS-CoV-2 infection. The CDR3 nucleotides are TGTGCCATCAGTGTGGTGGGGGGTAATCAGCCCCAGCATTTT. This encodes CAISVVGGNQPQHF.